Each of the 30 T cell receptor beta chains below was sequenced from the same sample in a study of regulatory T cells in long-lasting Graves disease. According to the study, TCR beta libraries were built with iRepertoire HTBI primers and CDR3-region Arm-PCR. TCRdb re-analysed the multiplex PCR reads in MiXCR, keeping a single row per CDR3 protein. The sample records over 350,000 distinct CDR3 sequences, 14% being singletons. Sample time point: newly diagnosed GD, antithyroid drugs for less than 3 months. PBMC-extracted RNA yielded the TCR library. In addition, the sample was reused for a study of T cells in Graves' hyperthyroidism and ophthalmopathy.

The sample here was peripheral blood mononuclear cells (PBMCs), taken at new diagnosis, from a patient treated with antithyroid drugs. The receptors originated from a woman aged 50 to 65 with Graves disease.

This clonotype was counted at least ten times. The CDR3 here is CASKGTVYSGANVLTF. In nucleotides, the CDR3 is TGTGCCAGCAAAGGGACAGTGTACTCTGGGGCCAACGTCCTGACTTTC. This rearrangement joins TRBV2 to TRBJ2-6; 7 positions agree with TRBD1. The V segment lost 7 bases and the J segment 0 bases; nucleotides outside the gene matches: 6. The CDR3 is 16 amino acids. Germline values: CDR1 SNHLY, CDR2 FYNNEI. The variable domain in full, completed from reference TRBV2 and TRBJ2-6, reads EPEVTQTPSHQVTQMGQEVILRCVPISNHLYFYWYRQILGQKVEFLVSFYNNEISEKSEIFDDQFSVERPDGSNFTLKIRSTKLEDSAMYFCASKGTVYSGANVLTFGAGSRLTVL.

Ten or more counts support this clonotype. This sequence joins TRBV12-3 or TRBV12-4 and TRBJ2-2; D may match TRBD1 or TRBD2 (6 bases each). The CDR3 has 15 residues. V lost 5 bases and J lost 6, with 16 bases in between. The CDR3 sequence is CASSPLGGKPGELFF. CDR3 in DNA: TGTGCCAGCAGTCCCCTAGGGGGGAAACCCGGGGAGCTGTTTTTT.

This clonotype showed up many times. CDR3 coding DNA: TGTGCCAGCAGTGAGGGCAACAGGGGGCCCGGGTTTGGCTACACCTTC. It yields the protein CASSEGNRGPGFGYTF. The rearrangement uses TRBV28 and TRBJ1-2; 9 bases line up with TRBD1. V lost 5 bases and J lost 7; bases outside the gene matches: 14. Per the germline V gene, CDR1 is MDHEN and CDR2 is SYDVKM. The CDR3 runs to 16 residues.

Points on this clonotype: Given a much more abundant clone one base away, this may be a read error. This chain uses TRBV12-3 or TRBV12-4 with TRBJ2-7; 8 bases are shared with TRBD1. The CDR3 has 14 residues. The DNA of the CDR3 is TGTGGCAGCAGGACCCCGCGGACAGGGAGTAAGCAGTACTTC. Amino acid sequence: CGSRTPRTGSKQYF.

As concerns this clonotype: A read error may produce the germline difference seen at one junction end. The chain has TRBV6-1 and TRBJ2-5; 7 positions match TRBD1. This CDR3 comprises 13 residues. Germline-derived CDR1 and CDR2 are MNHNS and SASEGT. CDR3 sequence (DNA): TGTGCCAGCAGGGAAGACAGGGAAGAGACCCAGTACTTC. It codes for CASREDREETQYF.

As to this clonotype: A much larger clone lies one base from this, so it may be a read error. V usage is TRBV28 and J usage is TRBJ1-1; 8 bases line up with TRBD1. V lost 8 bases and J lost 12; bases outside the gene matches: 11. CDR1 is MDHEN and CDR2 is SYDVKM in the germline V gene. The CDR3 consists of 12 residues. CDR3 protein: CASLDRGWESFF. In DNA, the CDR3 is TGTGCCAGCCTAGACAGGGGTTGGGAATCTTTCTTT.

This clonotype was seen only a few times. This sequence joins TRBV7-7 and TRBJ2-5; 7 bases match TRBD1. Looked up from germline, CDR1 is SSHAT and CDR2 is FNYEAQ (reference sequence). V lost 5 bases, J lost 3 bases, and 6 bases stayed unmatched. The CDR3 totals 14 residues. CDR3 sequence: CASSKGQNKETQYF. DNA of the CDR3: TGTGCCAGCAGCAAGGGACAGAACAAAGAGACCCAGTACTTC.

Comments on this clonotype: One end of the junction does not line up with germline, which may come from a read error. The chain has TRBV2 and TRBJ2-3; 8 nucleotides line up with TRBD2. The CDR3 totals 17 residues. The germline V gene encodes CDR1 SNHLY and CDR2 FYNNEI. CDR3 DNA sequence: TGTGCCGGCAGTGAAAGGCTAGCGGGCCCGGTGTGGGATACGCAGTATTTT. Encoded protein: CAGSERLAGPVWDTQYF.

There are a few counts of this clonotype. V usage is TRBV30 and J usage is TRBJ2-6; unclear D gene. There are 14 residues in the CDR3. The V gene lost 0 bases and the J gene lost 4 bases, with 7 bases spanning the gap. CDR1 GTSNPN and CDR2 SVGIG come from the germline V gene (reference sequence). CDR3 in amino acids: CAWSVFGGANVLTF. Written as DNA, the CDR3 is TGTGCCTGGAGTGTATTTGGGGGGGCCAACGTCCTGACTTTC.

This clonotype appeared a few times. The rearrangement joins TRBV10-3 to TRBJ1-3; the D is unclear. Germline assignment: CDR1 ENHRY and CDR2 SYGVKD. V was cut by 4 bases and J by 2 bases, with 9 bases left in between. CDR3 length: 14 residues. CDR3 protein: CAISVEGTGNTIYF. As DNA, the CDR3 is TGTGCCATCAGTGTGGAGGGAACTGGAAACACCATATATTTT.

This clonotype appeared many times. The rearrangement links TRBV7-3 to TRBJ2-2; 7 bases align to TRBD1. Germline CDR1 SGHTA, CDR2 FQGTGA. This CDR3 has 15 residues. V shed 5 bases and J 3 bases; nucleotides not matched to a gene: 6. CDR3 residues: CASSPGQHYTGELFF. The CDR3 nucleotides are TGTGCCAGCAGCCCGGGACAGCATTACACCGGGGAGCTGTTTTTT.

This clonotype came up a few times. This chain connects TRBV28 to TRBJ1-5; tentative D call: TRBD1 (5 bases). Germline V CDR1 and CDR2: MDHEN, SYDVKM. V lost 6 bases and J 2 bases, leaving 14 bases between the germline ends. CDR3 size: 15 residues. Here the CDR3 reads CASSGHPRGNQPQHF. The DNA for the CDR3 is TGTGCCAGCAGCGGACATCCGAGGGGCAATCAGCCCCAGCATTTT.

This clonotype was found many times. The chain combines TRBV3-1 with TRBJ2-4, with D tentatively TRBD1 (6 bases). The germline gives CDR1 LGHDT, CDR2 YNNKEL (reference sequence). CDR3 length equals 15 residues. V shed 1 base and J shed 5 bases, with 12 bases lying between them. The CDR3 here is CASSQGTAYQNIQYF. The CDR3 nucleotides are TGTGCCAGCAGCCAAGGGACAGCTTATCAAAACATTCAGTACTTC.

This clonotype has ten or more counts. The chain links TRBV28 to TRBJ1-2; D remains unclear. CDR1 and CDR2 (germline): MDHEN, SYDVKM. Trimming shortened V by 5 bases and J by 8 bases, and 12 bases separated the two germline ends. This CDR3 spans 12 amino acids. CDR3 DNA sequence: TGTGCCAGCAGTCAGTCGTCGGAAGGCTACACCTTC. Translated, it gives CASSQSSEGYTF.

CDR3 DNA sequence: TGTGCCAGCAGCGTAGAAGGGAGTCAGATGGGCTACAATGAGCAGTTCTTC. Protein sequence: CASSVEGSQMGYNEQFF. The rearrangement uses TRBV9 and TRBJ2-1; a weak D match, TRBD2 (5 bases). CDR1 is SGDLS, CDR2 YYNGEE, per germline. The CDR3 sequence is 17 residues long. V was trimmed by 0 bases and J by 3 bases, leaving 16 bases between them.

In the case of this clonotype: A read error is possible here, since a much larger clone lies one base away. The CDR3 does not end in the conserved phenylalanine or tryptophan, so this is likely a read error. The CDR3 reads CASSPGGGTYNEQFL. CDR3 coding DNA: TGCGCCAGCAGCCCTGGGGGGGGGACCTACAATGAGCAGTTCTTA. V usage is TRBV5-1 and J usage is TRBJ2-1, with 7 positions matching TRBD2. The junction had 6 bases not matched to a gene; V was cut back by 4 bases and J by 2 bases. The CDR3 covers 15 residues. Germline CDR1 is SGHRS and CDR2 is YFSETQ.

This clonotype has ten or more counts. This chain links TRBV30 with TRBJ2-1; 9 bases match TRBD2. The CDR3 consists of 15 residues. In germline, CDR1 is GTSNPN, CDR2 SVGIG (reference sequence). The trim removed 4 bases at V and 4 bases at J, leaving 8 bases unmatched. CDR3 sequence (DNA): TGTGCCTGGACGCGTAATGCGGGAGGGTACAATGAGCAGTTCTTC. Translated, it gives CAWTRNAGGYNEQFF.

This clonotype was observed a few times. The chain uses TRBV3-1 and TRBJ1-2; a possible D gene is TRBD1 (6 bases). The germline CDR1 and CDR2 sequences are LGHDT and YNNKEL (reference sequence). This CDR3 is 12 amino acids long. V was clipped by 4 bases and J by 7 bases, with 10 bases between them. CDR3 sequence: CASSPRGGGYTF. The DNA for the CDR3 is TGTGCCAGCAGCCCCAGGGGTGGTGGCTACACCTTC.

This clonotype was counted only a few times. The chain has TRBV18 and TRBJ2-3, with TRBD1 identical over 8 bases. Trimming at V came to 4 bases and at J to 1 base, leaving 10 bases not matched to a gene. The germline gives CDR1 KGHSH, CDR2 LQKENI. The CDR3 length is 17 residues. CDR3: CASSLRAPGQGTDTQYF. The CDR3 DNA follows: TGTGCCAGCTCACTTAGAGCCCCGGGACAGGGCACAGATACGCAGTATTTT.

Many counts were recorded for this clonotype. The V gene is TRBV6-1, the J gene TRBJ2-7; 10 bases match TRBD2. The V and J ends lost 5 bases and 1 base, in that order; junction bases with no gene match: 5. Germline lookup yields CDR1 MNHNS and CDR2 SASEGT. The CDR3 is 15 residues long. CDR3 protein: CASSMIAGGSYEQYF. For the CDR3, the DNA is TGTGCCAGCAGTATGATAGCGGGAGGTTCCTACGAGCAGTACTTC.

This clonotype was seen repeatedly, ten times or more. The CDR3 DNA sequence: TGCAGTGCCGGACTAGCGGGAGGGCCCTACGAGCAGTACTTC. It codes for CSAGLAGGPYEQYF. The chain couples TRBV20-1 to TRBJ2-7; TRBD2 agrees at 15 bases. CDR3 length equals 14 residues. Looked up from germline, CDR1 is DFQATT and CDR2 is SNEGSKA (reference sequence). The junction had 2 bases not matched to a gene; V was cut back by 6 bases and J by 2 bases.

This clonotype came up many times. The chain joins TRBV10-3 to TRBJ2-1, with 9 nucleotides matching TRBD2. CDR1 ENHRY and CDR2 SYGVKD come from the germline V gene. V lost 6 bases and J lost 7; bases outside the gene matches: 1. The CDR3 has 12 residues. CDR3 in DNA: TGTGCCATCAGCACTAGCGGGAATGAGCAGTTCTTC. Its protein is CAISTSGNEQFF.

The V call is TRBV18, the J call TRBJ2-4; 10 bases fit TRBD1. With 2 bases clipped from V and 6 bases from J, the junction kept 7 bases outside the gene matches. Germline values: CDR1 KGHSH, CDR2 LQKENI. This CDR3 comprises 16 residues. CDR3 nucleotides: TGTGCCAGCTCACCAGAGGGGACAGGGGCTGGAAACATTCAGTACTTC. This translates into CASSPEGTGAGNIQYF.

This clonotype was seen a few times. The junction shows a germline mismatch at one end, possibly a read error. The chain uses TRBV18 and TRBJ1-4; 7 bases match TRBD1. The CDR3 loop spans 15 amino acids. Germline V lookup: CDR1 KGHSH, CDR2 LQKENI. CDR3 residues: CASSLPTGEGEKLFF. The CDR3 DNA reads TGTGCCAGTTCACTACCCACAGGGGAAGGTGAAAAACTGTTTTTT.

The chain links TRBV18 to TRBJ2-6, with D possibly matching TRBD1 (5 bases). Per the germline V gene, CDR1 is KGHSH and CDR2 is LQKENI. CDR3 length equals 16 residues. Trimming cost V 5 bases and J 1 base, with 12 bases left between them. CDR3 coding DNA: TGTGCCAGCTCAGCTTCCCCAGGGTCTGGGGCCAACGTCCTGACTTTC. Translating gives CASSASPGSGANVLTF.

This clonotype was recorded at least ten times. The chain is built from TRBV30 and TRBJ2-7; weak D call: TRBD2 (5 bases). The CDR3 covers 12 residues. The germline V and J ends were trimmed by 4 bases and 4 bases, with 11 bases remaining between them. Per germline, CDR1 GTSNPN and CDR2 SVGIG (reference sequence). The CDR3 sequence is CAWTPSGYEQYF. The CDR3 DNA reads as TGTGCCTGGACCCCCTCGGGATACGAGCAGTACTTC. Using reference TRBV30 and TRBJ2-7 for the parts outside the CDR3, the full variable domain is SQTIHQWPATLVQPVGSPLSLECTVEGTSNPNLYWYRQAAGRGLQLLFYSVGIGQISSEVPQNLSASRPQDRQFILSSKKLLLSDSGFYLCAWTPSGYEQYFGPGTRLTVT.

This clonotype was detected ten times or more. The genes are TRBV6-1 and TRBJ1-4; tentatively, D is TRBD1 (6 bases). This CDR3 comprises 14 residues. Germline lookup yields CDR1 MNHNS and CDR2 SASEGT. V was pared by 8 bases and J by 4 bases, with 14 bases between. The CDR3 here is CASGRDTYNEKLFF. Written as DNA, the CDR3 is TGTGCCAGCGGCCGGGACACCTATAATGAAAAACTGTTTTTT.

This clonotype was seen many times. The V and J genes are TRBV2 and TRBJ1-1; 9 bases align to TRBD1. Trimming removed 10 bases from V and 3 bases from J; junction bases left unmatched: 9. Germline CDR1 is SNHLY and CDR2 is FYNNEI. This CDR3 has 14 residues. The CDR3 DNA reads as TGTGCCACCCTAAGACAGGGGGTGTACACTGAAGCTTTCTTT. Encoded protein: CATLRQGVYTEAFF.

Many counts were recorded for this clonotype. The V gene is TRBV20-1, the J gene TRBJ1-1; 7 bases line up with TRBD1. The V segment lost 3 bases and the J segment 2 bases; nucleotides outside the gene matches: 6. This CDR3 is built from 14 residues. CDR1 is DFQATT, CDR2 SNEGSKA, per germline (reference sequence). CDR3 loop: CSASRGTDNTEAFF. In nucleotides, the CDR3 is TGCAGTGCTAGCCGCGGGACAGATAACACTGAAGCTTTCTTT.

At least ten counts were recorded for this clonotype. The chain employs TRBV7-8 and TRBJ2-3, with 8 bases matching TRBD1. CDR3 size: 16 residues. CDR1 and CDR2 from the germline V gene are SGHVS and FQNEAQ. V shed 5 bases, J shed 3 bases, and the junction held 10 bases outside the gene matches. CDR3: CASSTKLRGRTDTQYF. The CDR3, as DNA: TGTGCCAGCAGCACTAAACTCAGGGGGCGTACAGATACGCAGTATTTT. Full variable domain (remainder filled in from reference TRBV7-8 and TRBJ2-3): GAGVSQSPRYKVAKRGQDVALRCDPISGHVSLFWYQQALGQGPEFLTYFQNEAQLDKSGLPSDRFFAERPEGSVSTLKIQRTQQEDSAVYLCASSTKLRGRTDTQYFGPGTRLTVL.